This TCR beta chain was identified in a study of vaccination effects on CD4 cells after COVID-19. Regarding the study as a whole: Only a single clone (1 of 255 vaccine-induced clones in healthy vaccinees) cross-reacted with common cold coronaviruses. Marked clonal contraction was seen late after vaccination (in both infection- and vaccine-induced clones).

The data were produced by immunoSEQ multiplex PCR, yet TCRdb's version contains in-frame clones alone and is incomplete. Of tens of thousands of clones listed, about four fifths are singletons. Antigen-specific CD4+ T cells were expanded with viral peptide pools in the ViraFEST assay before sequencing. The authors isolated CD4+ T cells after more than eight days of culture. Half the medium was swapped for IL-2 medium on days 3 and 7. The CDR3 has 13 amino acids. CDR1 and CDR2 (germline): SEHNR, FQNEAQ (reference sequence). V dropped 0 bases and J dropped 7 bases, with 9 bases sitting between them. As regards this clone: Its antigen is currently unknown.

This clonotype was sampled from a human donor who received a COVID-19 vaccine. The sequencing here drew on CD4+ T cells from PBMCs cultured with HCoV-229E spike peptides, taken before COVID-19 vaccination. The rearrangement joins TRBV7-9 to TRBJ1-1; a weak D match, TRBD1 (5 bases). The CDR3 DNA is TGTGCCAGCAGCTTAGCGCGTCAGGGTGAAGCTTTCTTT. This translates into CASSLARQGEAFF. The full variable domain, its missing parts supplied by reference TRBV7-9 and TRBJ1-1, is DTGVSQNPRHKITKRGQNVTFRCDPISEHNRLYWYRQTLGQGPEFLTYFQNEAQLEKSRLLSDRFSAERPKGSFSTLEIQRTEQGDSAMYLCASSLARQGEAFFGQGTRLTVV.